This T cell receptor beta chain was observed in a study of blood T cell repertoires in COVID-19. At the level of the study: Sites in the United States, Italy and Spain provided acute and convalescent COVID-19 samples.

The CDR3 has 15 residues. Germline V lookup: CDR1 MDHEN, CDR2 SYDVKM. The V segment lost 7 bases and the J segment 5 bases; nucleotides outside the gene matches: 12. In the original processing: For nucleated cells, counts were estimated from reference gene primer amplification. Profiled with immunoSEQ multiplex PCR; TCRdb holds only in-frame clones, not every one. V and J calls and clone size follow that table, whereas D and trimming were derived from the DNA. The sample lists roughly 340,000 clones, more than 70% occurring once. The rearrangement uses TRBV28 and TRBJ2-7; 9 bases match TRBD1. What was sequenced was peripheral blood. The receptor's source is a woman in her 70s with COVID-19, enrolled during active disease. The CDR3 sequence: CASTPGGGQGNEQYF. CDR3 DNA: TGTGCCAGCACCCCCGGGGGTGGACAGGGGAACGAGCAGTACTTC.